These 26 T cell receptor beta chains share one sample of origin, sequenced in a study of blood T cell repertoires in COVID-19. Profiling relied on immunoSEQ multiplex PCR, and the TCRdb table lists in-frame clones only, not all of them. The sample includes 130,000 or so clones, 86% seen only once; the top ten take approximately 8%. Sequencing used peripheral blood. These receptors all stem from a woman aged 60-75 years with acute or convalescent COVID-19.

CDR3 sequence reads: CASSATSGVGELFF. Here the CDR3 DNA reads TGTGCCAGCAGCGCTACTAGCGGGGTTGGGGAGCTGTTTTTT. This chain uses TRBV11-3 with TRBJ2-2, with TRBD2 matching 10 bases. Trimming took 5 bases from V and 8 from J; bases not matched to a gene: 5. The CDR3 is made up of 14 amino acids. CDR1 and CDR2 (germline): SGHNT, YENEEA.

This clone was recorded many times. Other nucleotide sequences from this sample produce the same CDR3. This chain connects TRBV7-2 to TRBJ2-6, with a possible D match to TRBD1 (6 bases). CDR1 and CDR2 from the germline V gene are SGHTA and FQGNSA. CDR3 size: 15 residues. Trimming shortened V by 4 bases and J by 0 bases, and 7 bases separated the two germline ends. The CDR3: CASSSRGSGANVLTF. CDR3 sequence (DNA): TGTGCCAGCAGCTCCAGGGGCTCTGGGGCCAACGTCCTGACTTTC.

CDR3 bases: TGTGCCAGCAGTAAGAAGCGAGCAGATACGCAGTATTTT. Protein: CASSKKRADTQYF. The J gene is TRBJ2-3, the V gene TRBV27; D uncertain. Germline-derived CDR1 and CDR2 are MNHEY and SMNVEV (reference sequence). The CDR3 is 13 residues long. Trimming shortened V by 5 bases and J by 4 bases, and 10 bases separated the two germline ends.

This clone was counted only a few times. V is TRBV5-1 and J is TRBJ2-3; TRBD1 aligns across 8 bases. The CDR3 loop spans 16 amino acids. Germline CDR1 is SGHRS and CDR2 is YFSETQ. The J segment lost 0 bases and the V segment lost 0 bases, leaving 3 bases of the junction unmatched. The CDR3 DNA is TGCGCCAGCAGCTTGGCCAGGGACAGGAGCACAGATACGCAGTATTTT. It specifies CASSLARDRSTDTQYF.

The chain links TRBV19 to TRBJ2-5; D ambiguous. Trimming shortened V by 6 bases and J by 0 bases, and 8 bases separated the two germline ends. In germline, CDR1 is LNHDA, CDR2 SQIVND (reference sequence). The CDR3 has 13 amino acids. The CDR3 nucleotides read TGTGCCAGTAGCCTACTACACCAAGAGACCCAGTACTTC. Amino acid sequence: CASSLLHQETQYF.

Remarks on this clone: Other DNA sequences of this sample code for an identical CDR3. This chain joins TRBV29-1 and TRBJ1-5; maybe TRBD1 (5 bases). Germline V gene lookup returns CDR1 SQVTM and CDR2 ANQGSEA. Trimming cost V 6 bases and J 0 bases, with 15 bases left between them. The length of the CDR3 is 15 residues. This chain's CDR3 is CSVAVEGASNQPQHF. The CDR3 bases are TGCAGCGTGGCCGTTGAAGGGGCTAGCAATCAGCCCCAGCATTTT.

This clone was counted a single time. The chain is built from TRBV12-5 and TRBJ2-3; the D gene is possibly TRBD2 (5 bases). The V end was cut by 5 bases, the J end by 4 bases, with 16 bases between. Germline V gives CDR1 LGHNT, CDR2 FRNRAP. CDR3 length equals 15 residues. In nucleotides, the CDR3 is TGTGCTAGTGGTCATACACGGGATCCAGCAGATACGCAGTATTTT. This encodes CASGHTRDPADTQYF. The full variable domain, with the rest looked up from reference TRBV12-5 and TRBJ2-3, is DARVTQTPRHKVTEMGQEVTMRCQPILGHNTVFWYRQTMMQGLELLAYFRNRAPLDDSGMPKDRFSAEMPDATLATLKIQPSEPRDSAVYFCASGHTRDPADTQYFGPGTRLTVL.

The CDR3 loop reads CASSPEVATNEKLFF. Written as DNA, the CDR3 is TGTGCCAGCAGCCCAGAAGTTGCAACTAATGAAAAACTGTTTTTT. The chain links TRBV5-4 to TRBJ1-4; no definite D call. Germline lookup yields CDR1 SGHNT and CDR2 YYREEE (reference sequence). The CDR3 sequence is 15 residues long. Deletions cut 4 bases from V and 0 bases from J, with 10 bases between.

CDR3 amino acids: CASSLSPGTGYEQYF. CDR3 DNA sequence: TGTGCCAGCAGCTTATCTCCCGGGACAGGGTACGAGCAGTACTTC. The V and J genes are TRBV11-3 and TRBJ2-7, with 9 bases fitting TRBD1. The V segment lost 2 bases and the J segment 4 bases; nucleotides outside the gene matches: 6. CDR1 is SGHNT, CDR2 YENEEA, per germline. This CDR3 has 15 residues.

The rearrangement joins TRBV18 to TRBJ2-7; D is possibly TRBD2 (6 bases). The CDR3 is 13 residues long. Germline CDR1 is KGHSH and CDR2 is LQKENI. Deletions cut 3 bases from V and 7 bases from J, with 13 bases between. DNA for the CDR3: TGTGCCAGCTCACCTGGAGGGGCTCGGGAGCAGTACTTC. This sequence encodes CASSPGGAREQYF.

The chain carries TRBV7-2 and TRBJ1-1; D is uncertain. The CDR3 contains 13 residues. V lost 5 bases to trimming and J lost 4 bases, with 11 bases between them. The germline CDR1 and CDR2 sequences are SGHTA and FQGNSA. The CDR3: CASSVRGGTEAFF. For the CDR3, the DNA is TGTGCCAGCAGCGTGCGGGGAGGCACTGAAGCTTTCTTT.

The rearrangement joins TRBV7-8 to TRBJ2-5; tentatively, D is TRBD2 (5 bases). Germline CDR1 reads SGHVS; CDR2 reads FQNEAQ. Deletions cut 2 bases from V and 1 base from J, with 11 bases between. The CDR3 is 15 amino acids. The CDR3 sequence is CASSLITSAQETQYF. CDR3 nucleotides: TGTGCCAGCAGCTTAATAACTAGTGCCCAAGAGACCCAGTACTTC.

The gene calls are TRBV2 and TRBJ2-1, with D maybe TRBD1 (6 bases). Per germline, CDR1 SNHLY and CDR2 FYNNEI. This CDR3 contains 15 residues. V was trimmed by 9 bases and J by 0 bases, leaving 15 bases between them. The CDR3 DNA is TGTGCCAGACAGGGTAAAGGGAGCTCCTACAATGAGCAGTTCTTC. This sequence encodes CARQGKGSSYNEQFF. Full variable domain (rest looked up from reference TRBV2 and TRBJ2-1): EPEVTQTPSHQVTQMGQEVILRCVPISNHLYFYWYRQILGQKVEFLVSFYNNEISEKSEIFDDQFSVERPDGSNFTLKIRSTKLEDSAMYFCARQGKGSSYNEQFFGPGTRLTVL.

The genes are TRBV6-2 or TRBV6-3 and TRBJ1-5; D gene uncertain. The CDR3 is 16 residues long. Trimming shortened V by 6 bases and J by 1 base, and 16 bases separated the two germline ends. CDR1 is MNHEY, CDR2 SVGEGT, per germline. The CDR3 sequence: CASSPFESGSNQPQHF. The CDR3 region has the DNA TGTGCCAGCAGCCCTTTTGAATCCGGGAGCAATCAGCCCCAGCATTTT.

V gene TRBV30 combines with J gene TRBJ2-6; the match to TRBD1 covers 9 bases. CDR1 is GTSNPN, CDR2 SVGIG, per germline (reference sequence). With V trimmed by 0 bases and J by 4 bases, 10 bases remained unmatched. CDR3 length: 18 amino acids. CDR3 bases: TGTGCCTGGAGTGTACGTTGGACAGGGGTGTACGGGGCCAACGTCCTGACTTTC. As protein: CAWSVRWTGVYGANVLTF. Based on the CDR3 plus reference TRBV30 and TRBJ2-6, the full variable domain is SQTIHQWPATLVQPVGSPLSLECTVEGTSNPNLYWYRQAAGRGLQLLFYSVGIGQISSEVPQNLSASRPQDRQFILSSKKLLLSDSGFYLCAWSVRWTGVYGANVLTFGAGSRLTVL.

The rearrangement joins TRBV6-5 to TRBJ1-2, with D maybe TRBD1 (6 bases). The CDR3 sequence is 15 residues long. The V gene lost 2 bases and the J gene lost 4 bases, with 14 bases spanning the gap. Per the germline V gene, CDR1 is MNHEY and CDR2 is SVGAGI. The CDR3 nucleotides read TGTGCCAGCAGTTACCGCCGGGACACCCCCTATGGCTACACCTTC. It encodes CASSYRRDTPYGYTF.

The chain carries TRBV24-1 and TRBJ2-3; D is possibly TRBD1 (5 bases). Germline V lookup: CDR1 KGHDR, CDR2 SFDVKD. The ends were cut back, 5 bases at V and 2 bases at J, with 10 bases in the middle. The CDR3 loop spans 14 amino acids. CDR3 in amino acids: CATSGKGYTDTQYF. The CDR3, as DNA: TGTGCCACCAGTGGGAAGGGGTACACAGATACGCAGTATTTT.

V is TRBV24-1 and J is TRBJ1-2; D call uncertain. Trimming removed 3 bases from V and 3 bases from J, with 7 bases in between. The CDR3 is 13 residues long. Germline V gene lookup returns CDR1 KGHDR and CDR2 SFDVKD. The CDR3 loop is CATSDRQDYGYTF. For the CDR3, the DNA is TGTGCCACCAGTGATCGGCAGGACTATGGCTACACCTTC.

CDR3 residues: CASSLVGQWASVGANVLTF. The CDR3 DNA is TGTGCCAGCAGCTTAGTGGGACAGTGGGCGAGTGTGGGGGCCAACGTCCTGACTTTC. The gene calls are TRBV11-3 and TRBJ2-6; 7 positions agree with TRBD1. The germline gives CDR1 SGHNT, CDR2 YENEEA. The CDR3 has 19 amino acids. V lost 1 base, J lost 4 bases, and 13 bases stayed unmatched.

This CDR3 is CASRSISYEQYF. The DNA for the CDR3 is TGTGCCAGCAGAAGCATTTCCTACGAGCAGTACTTC. V and J are TRBV28 and TRBJ2-7; D gene unclear. The CDR3 length is 12 residues. V dropped 6 bases and J dropped 1 base, with 7 bases sitting between them. Germline V lookup: CDR1 MDHEN, CDR2 SYDVKM.

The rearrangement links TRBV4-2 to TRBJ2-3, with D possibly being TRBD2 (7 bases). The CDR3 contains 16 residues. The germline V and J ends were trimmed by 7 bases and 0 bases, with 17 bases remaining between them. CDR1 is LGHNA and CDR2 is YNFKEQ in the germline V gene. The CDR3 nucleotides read TGTGCCAGCAAGGGGGGGGATTGGGTTAGCACAGATACGCAGTATTTT. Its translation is CASKGGDWVSTDTQYF.

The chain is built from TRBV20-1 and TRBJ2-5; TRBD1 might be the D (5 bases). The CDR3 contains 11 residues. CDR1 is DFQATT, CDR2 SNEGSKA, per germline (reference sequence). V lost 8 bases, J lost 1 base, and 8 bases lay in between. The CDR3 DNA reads TGCAGTCCACAGGTCCAAGAGACCCAGTACTTC. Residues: CSPQVQETQYF.

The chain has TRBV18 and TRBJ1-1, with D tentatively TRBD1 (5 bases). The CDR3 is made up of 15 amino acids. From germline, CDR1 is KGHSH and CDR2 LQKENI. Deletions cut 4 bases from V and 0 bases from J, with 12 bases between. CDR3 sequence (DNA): TGTGCCAGCTCACTGGACAAGTTAATGAACACTGAAGCTTTCTTT. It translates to CASSLDKLMNTEAFF.

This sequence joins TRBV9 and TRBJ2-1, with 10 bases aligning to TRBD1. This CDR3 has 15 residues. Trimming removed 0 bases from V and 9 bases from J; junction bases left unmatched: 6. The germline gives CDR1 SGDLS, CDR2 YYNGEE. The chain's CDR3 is CASSVGVGQGGEQFF. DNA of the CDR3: TGTGCCAGCAGCGTAGGAGTAGGACAGGGGGGTGAGCAGTTCTTC.

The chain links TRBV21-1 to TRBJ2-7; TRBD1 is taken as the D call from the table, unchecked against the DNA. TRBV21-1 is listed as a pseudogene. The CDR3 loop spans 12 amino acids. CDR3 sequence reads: CATEPSSYEQYF. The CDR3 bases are TGTGCCACCGAACCCAGCTCCTACGAGCAGTACTTC.

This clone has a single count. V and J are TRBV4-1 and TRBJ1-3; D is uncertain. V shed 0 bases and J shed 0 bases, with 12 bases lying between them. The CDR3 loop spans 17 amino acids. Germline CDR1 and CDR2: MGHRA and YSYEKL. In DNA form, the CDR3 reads TGCGCCAGCAGCCAAGATTGGCAGGCAGTCTCTGGAAACACCATATATTTT. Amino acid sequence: CASSQDWQAVSGNTIYF.